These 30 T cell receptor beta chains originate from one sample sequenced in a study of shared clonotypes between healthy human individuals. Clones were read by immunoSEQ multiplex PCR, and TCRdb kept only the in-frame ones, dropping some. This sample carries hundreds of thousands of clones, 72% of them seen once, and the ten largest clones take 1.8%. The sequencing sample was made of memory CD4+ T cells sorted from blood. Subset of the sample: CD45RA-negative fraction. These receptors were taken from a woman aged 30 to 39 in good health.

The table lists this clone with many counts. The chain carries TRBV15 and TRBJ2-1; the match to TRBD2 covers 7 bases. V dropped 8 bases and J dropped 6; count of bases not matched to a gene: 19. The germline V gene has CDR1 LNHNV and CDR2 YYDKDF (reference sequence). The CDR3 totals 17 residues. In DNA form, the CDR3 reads TGTGCCACCCAGTCGGATTTAGGCGGGAGTTTCCTCAATGAGCAGTTCTTC. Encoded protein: CATQSDLGGSFLNEQFF.

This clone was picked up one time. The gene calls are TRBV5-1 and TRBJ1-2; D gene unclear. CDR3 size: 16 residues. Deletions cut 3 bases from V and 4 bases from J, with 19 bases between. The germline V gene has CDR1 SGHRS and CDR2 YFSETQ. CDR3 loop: CASSSTGDKARYGYTF. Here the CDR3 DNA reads TGCGCCAGCAGCTCCACGGGTGACAAAGCCCGCTATGGCTACACCTTC.

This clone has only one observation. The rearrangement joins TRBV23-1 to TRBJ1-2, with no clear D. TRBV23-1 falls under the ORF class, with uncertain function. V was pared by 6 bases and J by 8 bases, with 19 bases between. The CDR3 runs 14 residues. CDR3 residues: CASSPREAGCGYTF. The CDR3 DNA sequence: TGCGCCAGCAGCCCCCGGGAGGCGGGATGCGGCTACACCTTC.

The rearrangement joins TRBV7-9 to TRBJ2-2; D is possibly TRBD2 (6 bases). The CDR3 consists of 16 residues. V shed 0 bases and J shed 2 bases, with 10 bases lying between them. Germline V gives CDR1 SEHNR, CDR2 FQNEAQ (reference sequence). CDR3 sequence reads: CASSLARGINTGELFF. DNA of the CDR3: TGTGCCAGCAGCTTAGCCCGGGGGATAAACACCGGGGAGCTGTTTTTT.

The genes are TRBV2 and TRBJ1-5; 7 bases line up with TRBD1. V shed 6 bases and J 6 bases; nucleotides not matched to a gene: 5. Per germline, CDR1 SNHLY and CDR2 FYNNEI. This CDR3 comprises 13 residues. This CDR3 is CASRGTVAQPQHF. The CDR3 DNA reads TGTGCCAGCAGGGGGACAGTAGCTCAGCCCCAGCATTTT.

This CDR3 reads CASSLSGDGYTF. The CDR3 DNA is TGTGCCAGCAGCTTATCAGGGGATGGCTACACCTTC. The V gene is TRBV7-9, the J gene TRBJ1-2; weak D call: TRBD1 (6 bases). CDR3 length: 12 residues. Germline V lookup: CDR1 SEHNR, CDR2 FQNEAQ (reference sequence). Trimming stripped 2 bases from V and 6 bases from J, with 7 bases between. The full variable domain, completed using reference TRBV7-9 and TRBJ1-2, is DTGVSQNPRHKITKRGQNVTFRCDPISEHNRLYWYRQTLGQGPEFLTYFQNEAQLEKSRLLSDRFSAERPKGSFSTLEIQRTEQGDSAMYLCASSLSGDGYTFGSGTRLTVV.

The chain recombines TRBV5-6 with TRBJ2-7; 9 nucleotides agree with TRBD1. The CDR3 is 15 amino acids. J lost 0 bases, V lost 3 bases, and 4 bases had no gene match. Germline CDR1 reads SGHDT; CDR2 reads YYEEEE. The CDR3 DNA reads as TGTGCCAGCAGCTCGTGGGGACAGGGCTCCTACGAGCAGTACTTC. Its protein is CASSSWGQGSYEQYF.

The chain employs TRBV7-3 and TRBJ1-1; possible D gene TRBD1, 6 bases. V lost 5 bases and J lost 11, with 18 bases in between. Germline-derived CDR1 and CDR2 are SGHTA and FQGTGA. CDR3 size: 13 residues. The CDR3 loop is CASSPQGPGGAFF. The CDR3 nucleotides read TGTGCCAGCAGCCCCCAGGGGCCCGGTGGGGCTTTCTTT.

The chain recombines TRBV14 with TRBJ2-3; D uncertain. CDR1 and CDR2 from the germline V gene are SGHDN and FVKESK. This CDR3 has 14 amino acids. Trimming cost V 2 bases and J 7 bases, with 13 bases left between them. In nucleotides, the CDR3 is TGTGCCAGCAGCCAAAATTTAGGGTTGAATACGCAGTATTTT. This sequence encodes CASSQNLGLNTQYF.

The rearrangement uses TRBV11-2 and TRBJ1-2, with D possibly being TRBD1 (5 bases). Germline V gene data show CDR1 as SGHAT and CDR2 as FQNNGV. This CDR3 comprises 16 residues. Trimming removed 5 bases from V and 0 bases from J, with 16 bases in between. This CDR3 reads CASSLTQGWANYGYTF. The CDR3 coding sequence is TGTGCCAGCAGCCTTACTCAGGGTTGGGCTAACTATGGCTACACCTTC.

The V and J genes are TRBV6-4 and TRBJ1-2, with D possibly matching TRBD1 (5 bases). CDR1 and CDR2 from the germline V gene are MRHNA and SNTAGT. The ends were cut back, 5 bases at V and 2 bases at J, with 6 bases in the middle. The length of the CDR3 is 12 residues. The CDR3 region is CASSSGNYGYTF. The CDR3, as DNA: TGTGCCAGCAGTTCAGGGAACTATGGCTACACCTTC.

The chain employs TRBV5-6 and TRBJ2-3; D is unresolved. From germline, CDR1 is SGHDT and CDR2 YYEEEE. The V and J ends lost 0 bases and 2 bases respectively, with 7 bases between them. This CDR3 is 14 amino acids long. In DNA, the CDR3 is TGTGCCAGCAGCTTGGTGCAGACCACAGATACGCAGTATTTT. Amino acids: CASSLVQTTDTQYF.

CDR3 nucleotide sequence: TGTGCCAGCAGCAACGGGGGGAACACTGAAGCTTTCTTT. It codes for CASSNGGNTEAFF. The chain recombines TRBV6-5 with TRBJ1-1; D is perhaps TRBD1 (5 bases). The V gene's germline CDR1 is MNHEY and CDR2 SVGAGI. The CDR3 is 13 amino acids. V was trimmed by 6 bases and J by 1 base, leaving 9 bases between them.

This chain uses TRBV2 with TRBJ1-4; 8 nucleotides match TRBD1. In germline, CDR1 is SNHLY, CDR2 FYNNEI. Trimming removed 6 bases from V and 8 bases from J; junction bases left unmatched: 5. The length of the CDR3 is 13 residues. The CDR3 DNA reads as TGTGCCAGCAGCGGACAGGGATGGGAAAAACTGTTTTTT. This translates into CASSGQGWEKLFF.

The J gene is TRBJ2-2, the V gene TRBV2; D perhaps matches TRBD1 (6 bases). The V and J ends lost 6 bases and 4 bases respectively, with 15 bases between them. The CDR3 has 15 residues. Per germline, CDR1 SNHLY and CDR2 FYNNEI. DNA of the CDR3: TGTGCCAGCAGCGGCAGGGGTGTAGTCACCGGGGAGCTGTTTTTT. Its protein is CASSGRGVVTGELFF.

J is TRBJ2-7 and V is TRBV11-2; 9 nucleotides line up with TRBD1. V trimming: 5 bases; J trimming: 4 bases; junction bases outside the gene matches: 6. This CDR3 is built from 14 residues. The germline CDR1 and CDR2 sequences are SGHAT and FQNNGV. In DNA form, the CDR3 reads TGTGCCAGCAGCCACGGGACAGGGTTTTACGAGCAGTACTTC. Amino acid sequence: CASSHGTGFYEQYF.

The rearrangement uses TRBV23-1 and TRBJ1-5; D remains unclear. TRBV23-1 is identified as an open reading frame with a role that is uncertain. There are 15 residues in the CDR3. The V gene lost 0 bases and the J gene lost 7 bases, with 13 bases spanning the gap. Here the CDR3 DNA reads TGCGCCAGCAGTCAATCCGGAAGAGGGTCCCAGCCCCAGCATTTT. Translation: CASSQSGRGSQPQHF.

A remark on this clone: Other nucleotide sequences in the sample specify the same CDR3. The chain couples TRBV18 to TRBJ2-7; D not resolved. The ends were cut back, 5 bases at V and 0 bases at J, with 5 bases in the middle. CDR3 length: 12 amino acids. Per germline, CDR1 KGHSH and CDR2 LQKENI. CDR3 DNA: TGTGCCAGCTCATCTAGCTCCTACGAGCAGTACTTC. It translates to CASSSSSYEQYF. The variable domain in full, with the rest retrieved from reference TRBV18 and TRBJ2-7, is NAGVMQNPRHLVRRRGQEARLRCSPMKGHSHVYWYRQLPEEGLKFMVYLQKENIIDESGMPKERFSAEFPKEGPSILRIQQVVRGDSAAYFCASSSSSYEQYFGPGTRLTVT.

CDR3 sequence: CASRLLTSKNTGELFF. In DNA form, the CDR3 reads TGTGCCAGCAGATTACTCACGTCTAAGAACACCGGGGAGCTGTTTTTT. This chain links TRBV28 with TRBJ2-2, with D uncertain. Trimming stripped 6 bases from V and 1 base from J, with 15 bases between. The germline V gene encodes CDR1 MDHEN and CDR2 SYDVKM. The CDR3 contains 16 residues.

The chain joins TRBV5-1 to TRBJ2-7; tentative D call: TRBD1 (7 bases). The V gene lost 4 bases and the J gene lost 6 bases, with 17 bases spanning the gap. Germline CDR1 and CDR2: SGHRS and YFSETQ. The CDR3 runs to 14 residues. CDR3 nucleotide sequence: TGCGCCAGCAGCCCGGTGGAGGGGGCACGCGAGCAGTACTTC. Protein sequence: CASSPVEGAREQYF.

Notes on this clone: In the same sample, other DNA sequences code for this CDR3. The CDR3 region has the DNA TGTGCCATCAGTGGGACCCCGACCTACGAGCAGTACTTC. Residues: CAISGTPTYEQYF. The rearrangement links TRBV10-3 to TRBJ2-7, with no clear D. V was pared by 4 bases and J by 2 bases, with 9 bases between. Germline V lookup: CDR1 ENHRY, CDR2 SYGVKD. The CDR3 covers 13 residues.

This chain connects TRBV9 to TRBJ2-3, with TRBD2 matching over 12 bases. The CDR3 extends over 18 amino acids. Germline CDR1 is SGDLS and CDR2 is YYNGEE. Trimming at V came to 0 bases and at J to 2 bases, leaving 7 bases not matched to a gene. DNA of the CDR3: TGTGCCAGCAGCGTAGCCTTAGGACTAGCGGGATCCACAGATACGCAGTATTTT. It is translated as CASSVALGLAGSTDTQYF. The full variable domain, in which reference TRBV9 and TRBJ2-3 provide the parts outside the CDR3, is DSGVTQTPKHLITATGQRVTLRCSPRSGDLSVYWYQQSLDQGLQFLIQYYNGEERAKGNILERFSAQQFPDLHSELNLSSLELGDSALYFCASSVALGLAGSTDTQYFGPGTRLTVL.

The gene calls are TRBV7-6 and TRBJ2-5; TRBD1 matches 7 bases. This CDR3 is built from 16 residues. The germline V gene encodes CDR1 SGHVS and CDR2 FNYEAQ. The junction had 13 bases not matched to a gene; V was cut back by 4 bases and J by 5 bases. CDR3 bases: TGTGCCAGCAGCTCCCGCTTGGACAGGACGGGGGAGACCCAGTACTTC. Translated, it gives CASSSRLDRTGETQYF. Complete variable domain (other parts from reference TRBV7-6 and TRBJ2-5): GAGVSQSPRYKVTKRGQDVALRCDPISGHVSLYWYRQALGQGPEFLTYFNYEAQQDKSGLPNDRFSAERPEGSISTLTIQRTEQRDSAMYRCASSSRLDRTGETQYFGPGTRLLVL.

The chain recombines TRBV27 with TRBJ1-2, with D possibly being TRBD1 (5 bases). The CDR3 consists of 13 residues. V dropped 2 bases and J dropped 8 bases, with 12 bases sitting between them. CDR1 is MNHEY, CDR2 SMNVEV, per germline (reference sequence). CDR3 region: CASSLGGAGGYTF. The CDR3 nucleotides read TGTGCCAGCAGTTTAGGCGGGGCGGGGGGCTACACCTTC.

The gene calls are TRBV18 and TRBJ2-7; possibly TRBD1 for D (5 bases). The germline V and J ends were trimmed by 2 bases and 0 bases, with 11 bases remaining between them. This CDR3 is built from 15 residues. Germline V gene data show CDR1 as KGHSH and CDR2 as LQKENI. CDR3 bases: TGTGCCAGCTCACCATACGCTGACAGCTCCTACGAGCAGTACTTC. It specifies CASSPYADSSYEQYF. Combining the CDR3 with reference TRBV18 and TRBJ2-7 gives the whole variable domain NAGVMQNPRHLVRRRGQEARLRCSPMKGHSHVYWYRQLPEEGLKFMVYLQKENIIDESGMPKERFSAEFPKEGPSILRIQQVVRGDSAAYFCASSPYADSSYEQYFGPGTRLTVT.

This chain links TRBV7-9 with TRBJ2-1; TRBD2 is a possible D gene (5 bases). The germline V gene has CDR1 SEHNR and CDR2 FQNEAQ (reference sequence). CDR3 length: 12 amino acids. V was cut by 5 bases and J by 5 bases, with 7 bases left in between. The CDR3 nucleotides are TGTGCCAGCAGCGTTAGCGACAATGAGCAGTTCTTC. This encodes CASSVSDNEQFF.

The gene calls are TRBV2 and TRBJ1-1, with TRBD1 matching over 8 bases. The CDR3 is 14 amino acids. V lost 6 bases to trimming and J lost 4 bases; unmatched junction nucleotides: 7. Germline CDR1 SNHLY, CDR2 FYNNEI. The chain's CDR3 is CASRPGGLITEAFF. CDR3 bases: TGTGCCAGCAGACCAGGGGGCTTGATCACTGAAGCTTTCTTT.

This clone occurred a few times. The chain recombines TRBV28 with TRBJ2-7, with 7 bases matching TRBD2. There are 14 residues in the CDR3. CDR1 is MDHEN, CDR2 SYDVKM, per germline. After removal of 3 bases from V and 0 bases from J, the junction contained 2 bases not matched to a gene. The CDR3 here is CASSLGGISYEQYF. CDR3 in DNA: TGTGCCAGCAGTTTGGGGGGGATCTCCTACGAGCAGTACTTC.

The CDR3 DNA reads TGTGCCAGTTCCTCGGGGACGGAAAACTATGGCTACACCTTC. Translation: CASSSGTENYGYTF. The J gene is TRBJ1-2, the V gene TRBV19; tentative D call: TRBD1 (5 bases). CDR3 length equals 14 residues. CDR1 LNHDA and CDR2 SQIVND come from the germline V gene (reference sequence). V lost 8 bases, J lost 2 bases, and 15 bases lay in between.

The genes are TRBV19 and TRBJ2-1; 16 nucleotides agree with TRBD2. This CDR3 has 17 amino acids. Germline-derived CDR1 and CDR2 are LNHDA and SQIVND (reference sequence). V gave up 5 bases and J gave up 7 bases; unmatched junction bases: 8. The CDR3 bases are TGTGCCAGTAGTGCACCGGGACTAGCGGGAGGGCGGAATGAGCAGTTCTTC. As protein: CASSAPGLAGGRNEQFF.